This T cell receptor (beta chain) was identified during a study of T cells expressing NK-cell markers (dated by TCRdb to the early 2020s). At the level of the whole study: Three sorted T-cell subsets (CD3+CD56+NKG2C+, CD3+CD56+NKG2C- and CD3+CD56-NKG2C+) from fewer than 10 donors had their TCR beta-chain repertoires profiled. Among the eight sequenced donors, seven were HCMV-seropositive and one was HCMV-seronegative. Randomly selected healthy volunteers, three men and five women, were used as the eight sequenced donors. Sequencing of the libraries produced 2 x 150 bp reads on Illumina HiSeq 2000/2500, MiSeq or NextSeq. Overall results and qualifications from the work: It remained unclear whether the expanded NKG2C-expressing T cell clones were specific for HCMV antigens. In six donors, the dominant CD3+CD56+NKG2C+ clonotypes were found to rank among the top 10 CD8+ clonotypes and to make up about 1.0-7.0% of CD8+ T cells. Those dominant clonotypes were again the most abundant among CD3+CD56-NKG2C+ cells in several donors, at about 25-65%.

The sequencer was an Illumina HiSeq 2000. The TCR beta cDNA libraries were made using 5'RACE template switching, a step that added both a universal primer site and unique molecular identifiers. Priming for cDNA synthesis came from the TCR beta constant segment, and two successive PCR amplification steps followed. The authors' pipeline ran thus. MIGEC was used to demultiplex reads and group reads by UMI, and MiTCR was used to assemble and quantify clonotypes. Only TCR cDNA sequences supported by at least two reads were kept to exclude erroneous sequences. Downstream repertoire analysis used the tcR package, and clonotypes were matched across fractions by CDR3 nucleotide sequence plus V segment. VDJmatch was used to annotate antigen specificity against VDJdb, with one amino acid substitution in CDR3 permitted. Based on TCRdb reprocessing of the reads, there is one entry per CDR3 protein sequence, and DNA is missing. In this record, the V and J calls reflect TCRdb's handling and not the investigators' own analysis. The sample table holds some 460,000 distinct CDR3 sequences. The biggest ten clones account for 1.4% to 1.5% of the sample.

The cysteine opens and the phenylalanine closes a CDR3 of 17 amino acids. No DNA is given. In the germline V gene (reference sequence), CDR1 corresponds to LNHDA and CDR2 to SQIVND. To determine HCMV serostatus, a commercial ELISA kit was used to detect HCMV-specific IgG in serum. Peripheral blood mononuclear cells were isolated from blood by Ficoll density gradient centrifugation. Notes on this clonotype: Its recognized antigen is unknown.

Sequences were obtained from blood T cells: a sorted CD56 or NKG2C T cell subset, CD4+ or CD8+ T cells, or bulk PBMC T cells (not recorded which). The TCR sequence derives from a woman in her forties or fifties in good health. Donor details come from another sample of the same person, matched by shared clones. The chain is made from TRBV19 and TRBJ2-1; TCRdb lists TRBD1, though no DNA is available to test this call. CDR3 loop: CASRKQGASGSYNEQFF.